This is a list of T cell receptor beta chains from one sample in a study of Graves' ophthalmopathy and Graves' hyperthyroidism. TCRdb reanalysed the multiplex PCR reads using MiXCR and keeps one entry per CDR3 protein. The data show hundreds of thousands of distinct CDR3 sequences, 22% seen once. The sample was peripheral blood. The receptors originated from a young woman with stable Graves' hyperthyroidism. Some clones in this sample may be carry-over from other donors' samples. Each CDR3 is given with its conserved first and last residue. D genes are given only for firm matches. For some rows the clone size is stated as once, few or many, or as a class when expanded; others skip it.

D,J,V,size,CDR3,DNA
.,TRBJ1-5,TRBV19,few,CASRTLEVSQPQHF,TGTGCCAGTCGGACGCTAGAGGTGAGCCAGCCCCAGCATTTT
.,TRBJ1-3,TRBV28,many,CASSSGYSGNTIYF,TGTGCCAGCAGTTCCGGGTACTCTGGAAACACCATATATTTT
TRBD2,TRBJ2-7,TRBV28,many,CASRGSGRAGEQYF,TGTGCCAGCAGAGGTAGCGGGAGGGCGGGAGAGCAGTACTTC
TRBD1,TRBJ2-2,TRBV2,many,CASSARGQLTGELFF,TGTGCCAGCAGCGCTAGGGGGCAGCTCACCGGGGAGCTGTTTTTT
.,TRBJ1-5,TRBV18,few,CASSISGANSNQPQHF,TGTGCCAGCTCAATTTCGGGGGCGAATAGCAATCAGCCCCAGCATTTT
TRBD1,TRBJ2-7,TRBV5-1,once,CASSLAPLGTGGYEQYF,TGCGCCAGCAGCTTGGCACCATTGGGGACAGGGGGCTACGAGCAGTACTTC
.,TRBJ1-1,TRBV7-8,many,CASSLVVGATEAFF,TGTGCCAGCAGCTTAGTGGTCGGGGCCACTGAAGCTTTCTTT
.,TRBJ2-5,TRBV12-3/TRBV12-4,.,CASSPPRAQGPQETQYF,TGTGCCAGCAGTCCGCCTCGGGCACAGGGACCCCAAGAGACCCAGTACTTC
TRBD1,TRBJ1-2,TRBV12-3/TRBV12-4,.,CASSFRTGAGYTF,TGTGCCAGCAGTTTCCGGACAGGGGCCGGCTACACCTTC
TRBD1,TRBJ2-7,TRBV20-1,many,CSGNSGGQGTYEQYF,TGCAGTGGGAATTCAGGGGGCCAGGGGACATACGAGCAGTACTTC
TRBD2,TRBJ2-7,TRBV15,once,CATSRGGVAGGEQYF,TGTGCCACCAGCAGAGGTGGGGTAGCGGGGGGCGAGCAGTACTTC
TRBD1,TRBJ1-6,TRBV12-3/TRBV12-4,many,CASSEDRALHF,TGTGCCAGCAGCGAAGACAGGGCCCTCCACTTT
.,TRBJ1-2,TRBV6-5,few,CASSYSNPRVQKGGYTF,TGTGCCAGCAGTTACTCGAACCCAAGGGTTCAGAAAGGAGGCTACACCTTC
.,TRBJ1-5,TRBV12-3/TRBV12-4,many,CASSLGTANQPQHF,TGTGCCAGCAGTCTTGGGACGGCTAATCAGCCCCAGCATTTT
.,TRBJ1-6,TRBV6-1,many,CASNQGVVSPLHF,TGTGCCAGCAATCAGGGTGTTGTTTCACCCCTCCACTTT
TRBD2,TRBJ2-7,TRBV20-1,.,CSAGRVTYEQYF,TGCAGTGCCGGGAGGGTGACCTACGAGCAGTACTTC
.,TRBJ2-5,TRBV10-3,many,CAISERSQETQYF,TGTGCCATCAGTGAGCGGTCGCAAGAGACCCAGTACTTC
.,TRBJ2-2,TRBV10-3,many,CASARTLNTGELFF,TGTGCCTCAGCCAGGACCTTAAACACCGGGGAGCTGTTTTTT
.,TRBJ2-2,TRBV7-9,.,CASSLGQPGPGELFF,TGTGCCAGCAGCTTAGGACAGCCGGGCCCCGGGGAGCTGTTTTTT
.,TRBJ1-6,TRBV9,.,CASSVEGEGISPLHF,TGTGCCAGCAGCGTAGAAGGGGAGGGGATTTCACCCCTCCACTTT
TRBD1,TRBJ1-1,TRBV12-5,.,CASKTGGRTEAFF,TGTGCTAGTAAAACAGGGGGACGTACTGAAGCTTTCTTT
TRBD1,TRBJ1-1,TRBV27,many,CASSLDRVPNTEAFF,TGTGCCAGCAGTTTAGACAGGGTCCCGAACACTGAAGCTTTCTTT
.,TRBJ1-3,TRBV5-1,.,CASSWGAVKNTIYF,TGCGCCAGCAGCTGGGGGGCCGTTAAAAACACCATATATTTT
.,TRBJ2-2,TRBV12-3/TRBV12-4,many,CASSPGRAGELFF,TGTGCCAGCAGCCCTGGTCGGGCCGGGGAGCTGTTTTTT
.,TRBJ2-2,TRBV4-2,few,CASSQDTAANTGELFF,TGTGCCAGCAGCCAAGATACCGCCGCGAACACCGGGGAGCTGTTTTTT
.,TRBJ1-6,TRBV7-6,few,CASSARGGVNSPLHF,TGTGCCAGCAGCGCGAGGGGAGGGGTCAATTCACCCCTCCACTTT
.,TRBJ1-1,TRBV20-1,many,CSATNGRQGYTEAFF,TGCAGTGCCACCAATGGTAGGCAGGGGTACACTGAAGCTTTCTTT
.,TRBJ1-5,TRBV7-2,.,CASSLARRYRSNQPQHF,TGTGCCAGCAGCTTAGCGCGCAGGTACAGAAGCAATCAGCCCCAGCATTTT
.,TRBJ2-2,TRBV2,many,CASTSTGELFF,TGTGCCAGCACGTCCACCGGGGAGCTGTTTTTT
.,TRBJ2-5,TRBV10-3,many,CAIREGEETQYF,TGTGCCATCAGAGAGGGAGAAGAGACCCAGTACTTC
.,TRBJ1-2,TRBV6-5,many,CASSYWQGGGYTF,TGTGCCAGCAGTTACTGGCAGGGCGGTGGCTACACCTTC
.,TRBJ1-2,TRBV5-1,few,CASSFSPQANYGYTF,TGCGCCAGCAGTTTCTCTCCACAAGCTAACTATGGCTACACCTTC
TRBD1,TRBJ1-1,TRBV30,many,CAWRRSGGSTEAFF,TGTGCCTGGAGAAGATCAGGGGGCAGCACTGAAGCTTTCTTT
TRBD1,TRBJ2-4,TRBV12-3/TRBV12-4,many,CASRERQGAGDIQYF,TGTGCCAGCAGGGAAAGACAGGGTGCCGGAGACATTCAGTACTTC
TRBD1,TRBJ2-7,TRBV2,few,CASRTRWTGPYEQYF,TGTGCCAGCAGGACCAGATGGACAGGCCCCTACGAGCAGTACTTC
TRBD2,TRBJ2-7,TRBV7-8,many,CASSHTGTSGSWYEQYF,TGTGCCAGCAGCCATACCGGGACTAGCGGGAGTTGGTACGAGCAGTACTTC
TRBD1,TRBJ2-5,TRBV6-2/TRBV6-3,many,CASSSQRTGASETQYF,TGTGCCAGCAGTTCACAGAGGACAGGGGCATCGGAGACCCAGTACTTC
TRBD1,TRBJ1-1,TRBV6-5,many,CASSYSGTGGAGTEAFF,TGTGCCAGCAGTTACTCAGGGACAGGGGGCGCGGGCACTGAAGCTTTCTTT
TRBD1,TRBJ2-6,TRBV6-1,many,CASSGGQGKSSGANVLTF,TGTGCCAGCAGTGGGGGACAGGGGAAGAGCTCTGGGGCCAACGTCCTGACTTTC
.,TRBJ1-2,TRBV29-1,many,CSVVVGQSYGYTF,TGCAGCGTTGTAGTGGGGCAGTCCTATGGCTACACCTTC